These T cell receptor beta chains were read from a single sample in a study of immune heterogeneity within non-small cell lung tumors. TCRdb ran MiXCR on the multiplex PCR reads and lists one entry per CDR3 protein. The table has thousands of distinct CDR3 sequences, 20% to 25% seen once. Material: lung tumor tissue. These receptors originate from a man aged 60-69 years with non-small cell lung cancer. Each CDR3 is given with its conserved first and last residue. The D gene is left open where the match is weak. Part of the rows lack a size; the others show once, few, many or a class for expanded clones.

D gene	clone size	V gene	J gene	CDR3 protein	CDR3 DNA
TRBD2	medium-sized	TRBV15	TRBJ2-5	CATSRFGGETQYF	TGTGCCACCAGCAGATTCGGGGGGGAGACCCAGTACTTC
.	medium-sized	TRBV28	TRBJ1-2	CASSLSRGFFGYTF	TGTGCCAGCAGTTTGAGCAGGGGATTTTTCGGCTACACCTTC
.	.	TRBV20-1	TRBJ2-5	CSARTEPGGETQYF	TGCAGTGCTAGAACCGAACCTGGTGGGGAGACCCAGTACTTC
.	.	TRBV15	TRBJ1-4	CANSPRVGNNEKLFF	TGTGCCAACAGCCCTCGAGTGGGGAATAATGAAAAACTGTTTTTT
.	many	TRBV12-3/TRBV12-4	TRBJ2-2	CASSLGRANTGELFF	TGTGCCAGCAGTCTGGGGCGGGCGAACACCGGGGAGCTGTTTTTT
TRBD1	medium-sized	TRBV5-6	TRBJ1-5	CASSPGTGSNQPQHF	TGTGCCAGCAGCCCAGGGACAGGGAGCAATCAGCCCCAGCATTTT
TRBD2	medium-sized	TRBV20-1	TRBJ2-1	CSATDSSGRANEQFF	TGCAGTGCTACAGATTCTAGCGGGAGGGCCAATGAGCAGTTCTTC
TRBD1	many	TRBV6-1	TRBJ1-5	CASIRDRVNQPQHF	TGTGCCAGCATCCGGGACAGGGTCAATCAGCCCCAGCATTTT
.	many	TRBV7-9	TRBJ2-1	CASSPVATSPDYNEQFF	TGTGCCAGCAGCCCAGTGGCAACTAGCCCCGACTACAATGAGCAGTTCTTC
TRBD2	few	TRBV9	TRBJ2-2	CASSVEGGRFGELFF	TGTGCCAGCAGCGTAGAAGGCGGGAGGTTCGGGGAGCTGTTTTTT
TRBD2	medium-sized	TRBV6-1	TRBJ2-7	CASRISSGVLYEQYF	TGTGCCAGCAGAATATCTAGCGGCGTCCTCTACGAGCAGTACTTC
TRBD1	many	TRBV29-1	TRBJ1-3	CSVGTGVANTIYF	TGCAGCGTTGGGACAGGGGTGGCAAACACCATATATTTT
TRBD1	medium-sized	TRBV7-9	TRBJ2-7	CASSSGQGKTYEQYF	TGTGCCAGCAGCTCCGGACAGGGCAAAACCTACGAGCAGTACTTC
.	many	TRBV18	TRBJ2-1	CASSTDTNEQFF	TGTGCCAGCTCAACCGACACCAATGAGCAGTTCTTC
TRBD2	medium-sized	TRBV7-2	TRBJ2-1	CASSSTPSGAQFF	TGTGCCAGCAGCTCAACCCCTAGCGGGGCCCAGTTCTTC
.	many	TRBV7-2	TRBJ2-3	CASSLAALVGDTQYF	TGTGCCAGCAGCTTAGCCGCTCTAGTCGGGGATACGCAGTATTTT
.	once	TRBV15	TRBJ1-2	CATIRDLSASNYGHTF	TGTGCCACCATCAGAGATCTTTCGGCAAGCAACTATGGCCACACCTTC
.	.	TRBV20-1	TRBJ1-6	CSARAGGGVRDSPLHF	TGCAGTGCTAGAGCTGGGGGGGGGGTTAGGGATTCACCCCTCCACTTT
.	medium-sized	TRBV18	TRBJ2-7	CASSPLQGGEQYF	TGTGCCAGCTCACCACTACAGGGTGGCGAGCAGTACTTC
.	many	TRBV7-9	TRBJ2-1	CASSLYPGNEQFF	TGTGCCAGCAGCTTATATCCGGGCAATGAGCAGTTCTTC
.	.	TRBV5-5	TRBJ1-1	CASSLGRARPEAFF	TGTGCCAGCAGCTTGGGCAGGGCGAGGCCTGAAGCTTTCTTT
.	.	TRBV12-3/TRBV12-4	TRBJ1-5	CASSFLAGQAQHF	TGTGCCAGCAGTTTCTTGGCTGGCCAGGCCCAGCATTTT
.	many	TRBV19	TRBJ2-2	CASSILQGTVGELFF	TGTGCCAGTAGTATTCTCCAGGGGACGGTCGGGGAGCTGTTTTTT
TRBD1	medium-sized	TRBV27	TRBJ2-7	CASSPSTGNIIHEQYF	TGTGCCAGCAGTCCCTCGACAGGGAACATAATCCACGAGCAGTACTTC
TRBD1	many	TRBV14	TRBJ1-1	CASSRYGQVNTEAFF	TGTGCCAGCAGCCGGTACGGACAGGTGAACACTGAAGCTTTCTTT
.	medium-sized	TRBV28	TRBJ2-1	CASSNDRVGGYNEQFF	TGTGCCAGCAGTAACGACAGGGTTGGGGGGTACAATGAGCAGTTCTTC
TRBD1	many	TRBV28	TRBJ1-2	CASSRQGGYGYTF	TGTGCCAGCAGTCGACAGGGGGGTTATGGCTACACCTTC
.	.	TRBV5-6	TRBJ2-1	CASSRRDRPWLAGPSSYNEQFF	TGTGCCAGCAGCCGCCGGGACAGGCCCTGGCTAGCGGGCCCTAGCTCCTACAATGAGCAGTTCTTC
.	many	TRBV5-5	TRBJ2-7	CASSPGPFSYEQYF	TGTGCCAGCAGTCCCGGGCCCTTTTCCTACGAGCAGTACTTC
TRBD2	many	TRBV2	TRBJ2-4	CASSGDRGSAGTSGSFLAKNIQYF	TGTGCCAGCAGTGGAGACAGGGGATCAGCCGGGACTAGCGGGAGTTTCCTAGCCAAAAACATTCAGTACTTC
.	.	TRBV9	TRBJ2-3	CAGTQTLATTDTQYF	TGTGCCGGCACCCAAACTCTAGCAACCACAGATACGCAGTATTTT
TRBD1	.	TRBV30	TRBJ2-1	CAWTLSFSTGGNEQFF	TGTGCCTGGACCCTCTCGTTCTCGACAGGGGGCAATGAGCAGTTCTTC
.	once	TRBV10-3	TRBJ2-2	CAISESITGELLF	TGTGCCATCAGTGAGTCGATCACCGGGGAGCTCCTTTTT
TRBD2	medium-sized	TRBV7-8	TRBJ2-2	CASSLFPRTSGITGELFF	TGTGCCAGCAGCTTATTTCCCCGGACTAGCGGGATCACCGGGGAGCTGTTTTTT
TRBD2	medium-sized	TRBV2	TRBJ2-1	CASSASGRHEQFF	TGTGCCAGCAGTGCAAGCGGGAGACATGAGCAGTTCTTC
TRBD2	few	TRBV6-6	TRBJ2-1	CASSYPTSGRASYNEQFF	TGTGCCAGCAGTTACCCGACTAGCGGGAGAGCATCCTACAATGAGCAGTTCTTC
.	many	TRBV5-1	TRBJ1-1	CASSSTGARGTEAFF	TGCGCCAGCAGCTCCACGGGGGCGCGGGGCACTGAAGCTTTCTTT
.	medium-sized	TRBV6-1	TRBJ2-7	CASSDLMGATYEQYF	TGTGCCAGCAGTGATCTCATGGGGGCGACCTACGAGCAGTACTTC
.	.	TRBV7-6	TRBJ1-1	CASSPQPLNTEAFF	TGTGCCAGCAGCCCACAGCCGTTGAACACTGAAGCTTTCTTT
TRBD2	medium-sized	TRBV19	TRBJ2-3	CASTTSGSTDTQYF	TGTGCCAGTACCACTAGCGGGAGCACAGATACGCAGTATTTT
.	many	TRBV28	TRBJ1-5	CASSFRLTPGQPQHF	TGTGCCAGCAGTTTCCGTCTTACCCCGGGTCAGCCCCAGCATTTT
TRBD2	medium-sized	TRBV28	TRBJ2-3	CASSYAGERDTQYF	TGTGCCAGCAGTTATGCGGGAGAAAGAGATACGCAGTATTTT